This TCR beta chain was captured by sequencing in a study of beta chain features in type 1 diabetes. The germline gives CDR1 LGHNT, CDR2 FRNRAP. V was pared by 2 bases and J by 1 base, with 11 bases between. The CDR3 runs 15 residues. The isolated RNA, all of it, was reverse transcribed, so expressed TCRB transcripts were what got sequenced. Method: immunoSEQ multiplex PCR; TCRdb's copy keeps in-frame clones and lacks some. Seen here are a few hundred thousand clones, roughly 30% observed once, and the top ten hold around 0.065%. Cell sorting via CD45RO/CCR7/CD25/CD127/CD95/CD27 was performed to obtain CD4+ naive, central memory, regulatory and stem cell-like memory cells.

Sequencing was done on a sample of naive CD4+ T cells from blood. The clonotype comes from a man aged 18 to 35 in good health. The rearrangement uses TRBV12-5 and TRBJ1-1; perhaps TRBD1 as D (5 bases). The CDR3 bases are TGTGCTAGTGGTTTGTCAAGACAGCGGAACACTGAAGCTTTCTTT. It encodes CASGLSRQRNTEAFF.